This passage covers 4 T cell receptor beta chains from one sample sequenced in a study of CD8 T cells in Susac syndrome. Random-hexamer reverse transcription was applied to roughly 0.5 to 1 ug RNA. TCRdb processed the immunoSEQ multiplex PCR reads anew with MiXCR; each CDR3 protein has one entry. Altogether 160,000 or so distinct CDR3 sequences are present, around 94% being singletons, with the ten largest covering about 0.1%. Sequencing input: CD4+ T cells from PBMCs. These receptor sequences come from a human donor with multiple sclerosis.

The chain recombines TRBV12-3 or TRBV12-4 with TRBJ1-2; D ambiguous. This CDR3 spans 13 amino acids. Trimming pared 2 bases from V and 0 bases from J, leaving 4 bases between. The CDR3 protein is CASSLQANYGYTF. The CDR3 bases are TGTGCCAGCAGTTTACAGGCTAACTATGGCTACACCTTC.

The V call is TRBV7-3, the J call TRBJ2-3; D might be TRBD1 (6 bases). The V gene lost 2 bases and the J gene lost 6 bases, with 18 bases spanning the gap. The CDR3 totals 16 residues. Per germline, CDR1 SGHTA and CDR2 FQGTGA. This CDR3 is CASSLEHRAGVDTQYF. The CDR3 bases are TGTGCCAGCAGCTTAGAGCACAGGGCAGGCGTGGATACGCAGTATTTT.

This rearrangement joins TRBV6-4 to TRBJ1-1; D gene ambiguous. The CDR3 runs 13 residues. CDR1 is MRHNA, CDR2 SNTAGT, per germline. Between the trimmed V and J ends, which lost 5 bases and 4 bases, there was a span of 11 bases. The CDR3 nucleotides read TGTGCCAGCAGTCACCGTATAGGCACTGAAGCTTTCTTT. Translating gives CASSHRIGTEAFF.

The V call is TRBV3-1, the J call TRBJ1-2; D gene unclear. The germline CDR1 and CDR2 sequences are LGHDT and YNNKEL (reference sequence). The CDR3 runs to 15 residues. Trimming cost V 5 bases and J 0 bases, with 13 bases left between them. The chain's CDR3 is CASSFGNTANYGYTF. The CDR3 nucleotides are TGTGCCAGCAGCTTTGGTAACACAGCTAACTATGGCTACACCTTC.